This T cell receptor (beta chain) emerged from a study of CD4 T cells in relation to SARS-CoV-2 and coronaviruses. The overall study: The HLA restriction of the shared crossreactive spike epitopes was mapped. Study observations and caveats: Monoreactive clones expanded significantly more to SARS-CoV-2 than crossreactive clones did.

The CDR3 has 17 amino acids. Clones were sequenced by immunoSEQ multiplex PCR, and TCRdb holds only the in-frame ones, with some missing. The sample records about 68,000 clones, 90% to 95% being singletons. This clone has a single count. The antigen is unknown. CD4+ T cells from unexposed donors were obtained before the COVID-19 pandemic (2011-2018). Material: naive CD4+ T cells from PBMCs. Subset given: naive CD4+ T cells isolated by negative enrichment. This TCR came from a human donor in good health. This chain joins TRBV21-1 and TRBJ2-1. TRBV21-1 is a pseudogene segment. CDR3 bases: TGTGCAACCAGAAAGGGGGACTCTTACGACTCCTACAATGAGCAGTTCTTC. Residues: CATRKGDSYDSYNEQFF.